This T cell receptor (beta chain) comes out of a study of cytomegalovirus exposure and HLA in healthy donors (dated by TCRdb to 2017 to 2019). Study-level background: In an earlier analysis of 450 to 750 of the donors, less than 350 Gb of sequence data and 100 million or so unique TCR beta sequences from about 179 million T cells were reported. In an earlier analysis of 587 of the donors, high-throughput TCR beta sequencing was used to judge whether each TCR beta V gene segment behaved as functional or pseudogenic. The study profiled the T cell repertoires of some 610 subjects by immunosequencing and related them to cytomegalovirus serostatus. In the later analysis, no new phenotypic data were used to find candidate immune exposures; instead, reliance was placed on TCR beta sequences and their occurrence across donors. To predict cytomegalovirus infection status, the study brought together high-throughput TCR immunosequencing, statistical association of individual TCRs with disease status, and machine learning. Every discovery cohort repertoire had been produced on one sequencing platform. HLA typing covered class I and class II loci at four-digit resolution. A later genetic analysis used genome-wide SNP genotypes for about three fifths of the roughly 700 donors, treating that subset as a discovery cohort. About 320 gigabases of sequencing data and 78 million or so unique TCR sequences were included in an early release covering under 650 HLA-typed donors. Typing coverage varied by locus: roughly 629-630 donors for A, B, C, DRB1 and DQB1; roughly 520 for DQA1; about 590 for DPA1; 450 to 480 for DPB1. A later analysis re-analyzed previously published TCR beta repertoires from 500 to 700 donors and added high-resolution HLA genotyping to study TCR occurrence patterns. Besides the first cohort of some 670 subjects, a separate validation cohort made up of some 110 different subjects was used. On average, 235,054 unique TCR beta nucleotide sequences were sequenced per donor among fewer than 500 genotyped donors of the cohort, with 15% to 20% of those sequences being non-productive. Of the 398 genotyped donors, around 81% fell in the genetic ancestry cluster associated with self-reported Caucasian donors. Donor age, sex, ethnicity and CMV serostatus were collected together with the repertoire data. Because of strong linkage in the cohort, roughly five DR-DQ haplotypes were treated as single units for association and clustering. The aim of the study was to test whether cataloging public T cell receptors could identify signatures of past pathogen exposure.

Trimming removed 0 bases from V and 2 bases from J; the gene matches leave 7 bases unexplained. From a lookup of the germline V gene (reference sequence), CDR1 and CDR2 are LNHNV and YYDKDF. The CDR3 spans 16 residues, from the cysteine through the phenylalanine. The entry retains the CDR3 DNA only, 48 bases that are in frame from base 1. Library preparation was by the immunoSEQ multiplex PCR assay. For the multiplex PCR, a mixture combining 60 forward primers for TCR Vbeta segments and 13 reverse primers for TCR Jbeta segments was used. A multiplex PCR assay on genomic DNA amplified the CDR3 region of rearranged TCR beta genes. Amplified TCR beta libraries were sequenced as 87-base-pair reads on the Illumina HiSeq System. On the authors' methods: In a later analysis, roughly 80 million unique TCR beta chains were counted across the 666 repertoires, and approximately 9.9 million of these chains were shared by at least two donors. A nearest-neighbor algorithm error-corrected the raw reads and collapsed the reads into unique sequences, merging closely related sequences to remove PCR and sequencing errors. Alignment of CDR3 sequences to IMGT reference sequences was used to assign V, D and J gene segments. Each retained sequence needed at least a six-nucleotide match to both a V gene segment and a J gene segment. A rearrangement was called productive if the CDR3 had no stop codons and remained in frame with V and J, and every other rearrangement was called non-productive. CDR3 was defined according to IMGT convention as the region running from the second conserved V-encoded cysteine to the conserved J-encoded phenylalanine. In an earlier analysis of some 550 of the donors, sequences lacking an unambiguous match to a single V gene segment were excluded. An earlier analysis of 587 of the donors called V segments functional above 56.7% productive rearrangements and segregating when the between-donor standard deviation exceeded 5%. A statistical classification framework was developed to diagnose cytomegalovirus status using the catalog of TCR beta chain sequences. In a later analysis, V and J genes were assigned by comparing TCR nucleotide sequences against IMGT/GENE-DB human TR gene sequences. In a later analysis, CDR3 sequences and most-parsimonious VDJ recombination scenarios were assigned using the TCRdist pipeline. A later analysis defined each TCR beta chain by its CDR3 amino acid sequence plus V-gene family, and excluded reads lacking a unique V-gene family. As a way to deal with suspected cross-contamination and a sequencing artifact, a later analysis dropped 640 or so nucleotide sequences that were highly shared and had low generation probability. In a later analysis, a clonal expansion index for each public chain was calculated from normalized within-repertoire ranks of inferred template counts. In a later analysis, generation probabilities were computed with a VDJ recombination model fitted to out-of-frame rearrangements, and the resulting probabilities were checked against IGoR. In a later analysis, hypergeometric tests were used to score TCR-TCR, TCR-HLA and TCR-CMV co-occurrence, with a repertoire-size bias correction applied to TCR pairs. False discovery rates were estimated in a later analysis by permuting HLA or CMV assignments 20 times. In a later analysis, co-occurring TCRs were grouped using DBSCAN, with TCRdist sequence similarity added in when clustering inside HLA-allele-positive subsets. Co-occurrence clustering excluded repertoires with fewer than 30,000 or more than 120,000 public chains, plus five with anomalous nucleotide sharing. TCRdb stores this immuneACCESS table with in-frame sequences only. Part of the clones is absent; in the studies checked, under half of the shortfall reflects unresolved V genes, and no reason is known for the rest. V and J calls and clone size are as listed in that table; D and trimming were resolved from the DNA. The sample table records more than 85,000 clones; roughly three quarters of these occur just once. The ten largest clones take up roughly 8% of the sample.

The cohort consisted of 666 healthy bone marrow donors. At the time of sampling, all cohort members were nominally healthy, though unrecorded immune exposures were likely present. The donor tested CMV seronegative, placing the donor among the 350 or so seronegative members of the cohort. Each donor provided a peripheral blood sample, and peripheral blood mononuclear cells were used for TCR beta sequencing. The Qiagen DNeasy Blood Extraction Kit was used to extract genomic DNA from the blood cell samples. What the work shows at the level of the full study, not this receptor alone: A later genetic analysis reported fewer N-insertions in productive TCRs among donors in an Asian-associated ancestry cluster than the roughly 650-donor mean. CMV serostatus was the only immune exposure information available for the cohort. Because the 87-base-pair reads could not distinguish some IMGT-functional V segments, including TRBV6-2 and TRBV6-3, those segments were excluded. A cluster of highly shared sequence variants was judged likely to be a technical artifact of the sequencing pipeline. The study listed over 150 TCR beta chains as associated with cytomegalovirus. In a later analysis, several top co-occurrence clusters were reported to appear linked to parvovirus B19, influenza, CMV and Epstein-Barr virus. Most TCR sequences were seen in very few donors, while some public TCRs were found in many individuals. In a later analysis, around 17,000 TCR beta sequences were associated with specific HLA alleles at a false discovery rate of 0.05. A further reported finding was that TCR beta sequences accurately predicted the HLA-A and HLA-B alleles for most subjects in the first cohort. The classifier was reported to diagnose cytomegalovirus status with high specificity and sensitivity in both the original and validation cohorts. Only TCR beta chains were sequenced in this cohort, and the absence of alpha or paired-chain data limited detectable features. In a later analysis, HLA-associated TCR beta chains were found to be more clonally expanded and to have lower generation probabilities than equally common non-associated chains. Because some donors lacked HLA typing at each locus, the association tests relied only on the typed subset. According to the authors, the approach could potentially be generalized to other disease states and immunological phenotypes. Strong co-occurrence of HLA alleles, especially DR and DQ, made assigning TCR associations to individual alleles difficult. In vitro tests confirmed that a few of the cytomegalovirus-associated TCR beta chains recognize cytomegalovirus antigens. Roughly uniform sequencing depth across donors was assumed in presence/absence analyses, although this assumption may not hold. Correlated functional status among segregating V segments might be attributable to linkage disequilibrium, but an unknown experimental factor could not be ruled out. In a later genetic analysis, a missense DCLRE1C variant was associated with V-gene and J-gene trimming of TCR beta chains, and the association was replicated in an independent cohort. In an earlier analysis of about 600 of the donors, most TCR beta V segments appeared in productive rearrangements about 87% or about 30% of the time, broadly matching IMGT annotations. According to a later analysis, most CMV-associated TCR beta chains appeared to be HLA-restricted, and the HLA associations seemed to be driven largely by CMV exposure. In a later analysis, TCR association rates were found to vary across HLA loci, with the most associated TCRs seen for DRB1 alleles and the fewest for HLA-C alleles. The earlier analysis of about 600 of the donors excluded some 15 rarely observed V segments, including chromosome 9 orphons, because counts were too low.

Notes on this clone: Its specific antigen is unknown. No base quality values were provided; no much bigger clone lies one nucleotide off.

The clonotype was recovered from a female donor in good health and CMV-seronegative. The chain joins TRBV15 to TRBJ2-7; the central 7 bases match TRBD2. Sequenced: PBMCs. CDR3 reads: CATSRDGRAGAYEQYF. The DNA sequence reads TGTGCCACCAGCAGAGATGGCAGGGCGGGAGCCTACGAGCAGTACTTC. Joined to the reference TRBV15 and TRBJ2-7 proteins, this CDR3 gives the full variable domain: DAMVIQNPRYQVTQFGKPVTLSCSQTLNHNVMYWYQQKSSQAPKLLFHYYDKDFNNEADTPDNFQSRRPNTSFCFLDIRSPGLGDTAMYLCATSRDGRAGAYEQYFGPGTRLTVT.